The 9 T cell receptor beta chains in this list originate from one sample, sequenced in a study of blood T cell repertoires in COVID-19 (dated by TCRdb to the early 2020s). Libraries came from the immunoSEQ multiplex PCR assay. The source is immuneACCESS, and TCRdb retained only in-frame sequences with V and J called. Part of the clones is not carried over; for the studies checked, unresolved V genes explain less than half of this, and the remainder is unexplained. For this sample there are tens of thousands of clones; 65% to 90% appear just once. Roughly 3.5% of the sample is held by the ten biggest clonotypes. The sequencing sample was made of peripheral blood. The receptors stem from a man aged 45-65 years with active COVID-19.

The CDR3, as DNA: TGTGCCAGCAGCCCCCTACAGGGAATCTATGGCTACACCTTC. This sequence encodes CASSPLQGIYGYTF. V usage is TRBV27 and J usage is TRBJ1-2; perhaps TRBD1 as D (6 bases). CDR3 length: 14 residues. The V gene's germline CDR1 is MNHEY and CDR2 SMNVEV (reference sequence). The V and J ends lost 6 bases and 4 bases respectively, with 15 bases between them.

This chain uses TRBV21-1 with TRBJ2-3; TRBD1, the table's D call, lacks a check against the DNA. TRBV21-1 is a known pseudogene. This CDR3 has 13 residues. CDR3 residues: CASRNRETDTQYF. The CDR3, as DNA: TGTGCCAGCAGAAACAGGGAGACAGATACGCAGTATTTT.

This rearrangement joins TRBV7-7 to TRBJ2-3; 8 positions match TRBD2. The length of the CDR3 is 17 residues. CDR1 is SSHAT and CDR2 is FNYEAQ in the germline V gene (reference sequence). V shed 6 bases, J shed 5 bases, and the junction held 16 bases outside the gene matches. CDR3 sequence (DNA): TGTGCCAGCAGTCCTACTACCCGGGGGGGCCTGGTAGATACGCAGTATTTT. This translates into CASSPTTRGGLVDTQYF.

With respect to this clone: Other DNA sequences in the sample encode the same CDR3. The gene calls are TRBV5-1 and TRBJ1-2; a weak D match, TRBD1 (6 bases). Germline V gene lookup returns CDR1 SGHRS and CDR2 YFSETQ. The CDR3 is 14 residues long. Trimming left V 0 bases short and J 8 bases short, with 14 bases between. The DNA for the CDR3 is TGCGCCAGCAGCTTGGAGCTGGGGGCGCGCGGCTACACCTTC. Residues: CASSLELGARGYTF.

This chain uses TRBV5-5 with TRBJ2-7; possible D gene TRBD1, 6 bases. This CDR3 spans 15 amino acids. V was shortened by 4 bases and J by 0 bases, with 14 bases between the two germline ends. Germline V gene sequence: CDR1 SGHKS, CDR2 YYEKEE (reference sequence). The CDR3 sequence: CASSHREDSSYEQYF. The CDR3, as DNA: TGTGCCAGCAGCCATAGAGAGGACAGCTCCTACGAGCAGTACTTC.

The CDR3 protein is CASSRARRYTQYF. In DNA form, the CDR3 reads TGTGCCAGCAGCCGGGCCCGGAGGTATACGCAGTATTTT. The chain has TRBV14 and TRBJ2-3, with D possibly matching TRBD2 (5 bases). Looked up from germline, CDR1 is SGHDN and CDR2 is FVKESK. V shed 4 bases and J shed 7 bases, with 12 bases lying between them. This CDR3 is built from 13 residues.

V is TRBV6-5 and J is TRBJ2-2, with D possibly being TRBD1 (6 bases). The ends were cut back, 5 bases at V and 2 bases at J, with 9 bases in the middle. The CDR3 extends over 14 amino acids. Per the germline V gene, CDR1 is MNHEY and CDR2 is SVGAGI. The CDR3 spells CASSPGTNTGELFF. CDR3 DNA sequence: TGTGCCAGCAGTCCCGGGACAAACACCGGGGAGCTGTTTTTT.

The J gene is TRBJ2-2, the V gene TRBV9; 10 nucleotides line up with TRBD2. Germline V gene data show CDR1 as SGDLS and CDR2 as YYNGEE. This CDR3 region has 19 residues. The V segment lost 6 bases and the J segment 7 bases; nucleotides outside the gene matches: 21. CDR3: CASTDSLLAGSPQGGELFF. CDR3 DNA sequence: TGTGCCAGCACCGATTCCTTACTAGCGGGGAGCCCCCAAGGCGGGGAGCTGTTTTTT.

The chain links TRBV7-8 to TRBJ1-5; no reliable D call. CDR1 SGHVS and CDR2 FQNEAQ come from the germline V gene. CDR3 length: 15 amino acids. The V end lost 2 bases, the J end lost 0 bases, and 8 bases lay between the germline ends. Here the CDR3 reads CASSLNPSSNQPQHF. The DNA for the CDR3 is TGTGCCAGCAGCTTAAATCCTTCTAGCAATCAGCCCCAGCATTTT.